What follows are 22 T cell receptor beta chains derived from one specimen sequenced in a study of cytotoxic CD8 clonotypes in ibrutinib-treated CLL. TCRdb's table, derived via immunoSEQ multiplex PCR, lists solely in-frame clones and lacks some. The top ten hold 5.5% to 7% of the sample, which has fewer than 40,000 clones, about two thirds seen once. The material sequenced was PBMCs, taken at disease progression, from a patient treated with ibrutinib. The receptors derive from a human donor with chronic lymphocytic leukemia.

V gene TRBV5-8 combines with J gene TRBJ1-2; TRBD1 might be the D (6 bases). With 2 bases removed from V and 8 bases from J, the gap between germline ends came to 13 bases. The germline CDR1 and CDR2 sequences are SGHTS and YDEGEE. The CDR3 extends over 13 amino acids. The CDR3 loop reads CASSFGGAGGYTF. In DNA, the CDR3 is TGTGCCAGCAGCTTCGGGGGCGCAGGGGGCTACACCTTC.

This clone was picked up a small number of times. The rearrangement joins TRBV10-3 to TRBJ1-5; 7 bases agree with TRBD1. V lost 6 bases, J lost 1 base, and 0 bases stayed unmatched. Germline CDR1 reads ENHRY; CDR2 reads SYGVKD. There are 13 residues in the CDR3. The chain's CDR3 is CAIRDRSNQPQHF. In nucleotides, the CDR3 is TGTGCCATCAGGGACAGGAGCAATCAGCCCCAGCATTTT.

The table lists this clone with a few counts. The CDR3 sequence: CASSGYLTDTQYF. DNA of the CDR3: TGTGCCAGCAGCGGGTACCTCACAGATACGCAGTATTTT. The rearrangement joins TRBV7-3 to TRBJ2-3; no reliable D call. The length of the CDR3 is 13 residues. Germline lookup yields CDR1 SGHTA and CDR2 FQGTGA. V lost 5 bases to trimming and J lost 2 bases, with 8 bases between them. Full variable domain (remainder filled in from reference TRBV7-3 and TRBJ2-3): GAGVSQTPSNKVTEKGKYVELRCDPISGHTALYWYRQSLGQGPEFLIYFQGTGAADDSGLPNDRFFAVRPEGSVSTLKIQRTERGDSAVYLCASSGYLTDTQYFGPGTRLTVL.

This rearrangement joins TRBV5-4 to TRBJ1-1; D is unclear. CDR3 length: 14 residues. V gave up 4 bases and J gave up 3 bases, with 13 bases separating them. Germline CDR1 reads SGHNT; CDR2 reads YYREEE (reference sequence). The CDR3 DNA is TGTGCCAGCAGCCGAAACGGGTTTGACACTGAAGCTTTCTTT. It translates to CASSRNGFDTEAFF.

The rearrangement links TRBV11-2 to TRBJ2-2, with D perhaps matching TRBD2 (5 bases). The CDR3 is made up of 13 amino acids. Germline assignment: CDR1 SGHAT and CDR2 FQNNGV. Trimming took 0 bases from V and 6 from J, leaving 5 bases between them. CDR3 DNA sequence: TGTGCCAGCAGCTTAGAGAGGGCCGGGGAGCTGTTTTTT. Translating it yields CASSLERAGELFF.

The rearrangement joins TRBV10-3 to TRBJ1-3, with a tentative D call TRBD1 (6 bases). Germline V gene sequence: CDR1 ENHRY, CDR2 SYGVKD. The CDR3 spans 14 residues. V shed 5 bases and J shed 3 bases, with 11 bases lying between them. The CDR3: CAISQGSDGNTIYF. The CDR3 region has the DNA TGTGCCATCAGTCAGGGGTCCGATGGAAACACCATATATTTT.

A single count supports this clone. The chain couples TRBV6-5 to TRBJ1-2; 9 bases map to TRBD1. Per germline, CDR1 MNHEY and CDR2 SVGAGI. The CDR3 consists of 14 residues. J lost 7 bases, V lost 5 bases, and 8 bases had no gene match. The CDR3 loop is CASSTRDRVRGYTF. CDR3 in DNA: TGTGCCAGCAGTACCCGGGACAGGGTACGTGGCTACACCTTC.

The chain recombines TRBV11-3 with TRBJ1-2, with a weak D call TRBD1 (6 bases). CDR1 and CDR2 from the germline V gene are SGHNT and YENEEA. CDR3 length: 13 amino acids. V was pared by 2 bases and J by 8 bases, with 12 bases between. The CDR3 here is CASSLPGHRGYTF. The CDR3 DNA reads TGTGCCAGCAGCTTACCGGGACATCGAGGCTACACCTTC.

This chain links TRBV27 with TRBJ2-2; D not certain. The germline V gene encodes CDR1 MNHEY and CDR2 SMNVEV (reference sequence). The CDR3 has 12 amino acids. The DNA of the CDR3 is TGTGCAAGCCGGCTGGCAGGCGGGGAGCTGTTTTTT. Its translation is CASRLAGGELFF.

This clone has a handful of counts. The genes are TRBV7-9 and TRBJ2-1; 7 bases align to TRBD2. Per germline, CDR1 SEHNR and CDR2 FQNEAQ (reference sequence). The trim removed 6 bases at V and 0 bases at J, leaving 8 bases unmatched. The CDR3 runs to 16 residues. The DNA of the CDR3 is TGTGCCAGCAGATCTGGGGCTAGCGGCTCCTACAATGAGCAGTTCTTC. Protein: CASRSGASGSYNEQFF.

This chain joins TRBV5-1 and TRBJ2-3; TRBD2 is a possible D gene (5 bases). This CDR3 is 19 amino acids long. From germline, CDR1 is SGHRS and CDR2 YFSETQ. V shed 0 bases and J shed 4 bases, with 24 bases lying between them. The CDR3 spells CASSLGPLLGAEVADTQYF. The DNA of the CDR3 is TGCGCCAGCAGCTTGGGGCCTCTACTAGGAGCGGAGGTTGCAGATACGCAGTATTTT.

The CDR3 DNA reads as TGTGCCAGCAGCCGCTTCGGAACCTCCGACGGGCAGTACTTC. Protein: CASSRFGTSDGQYF. The V and J genes are TRBV6-5 and TRBJ2-7; D remains ambiguous. Germline CDR1 and CDR2: MNHEY and SVGAGI. Trimming stripped 6 bases from V and 9 bases from J, with 21 bases between. The CDR3 sequence is 14 residues long.

This chain uses TRBV5-1 with TRBJ2-5, with D perhaps TRBD1 (6 bases). This CDR3 is built from 13 residues. The V end lost 2 bases, the J end lost 5 bases, and 10 bases lay between the germline ends. Per the germline V gene, CDR1 is SGHRS and CDR2 is YFSETQ. This chain's CDR3 is CASSLQGWETQYF. The CDR3 region has the DNA TGCGCCAGCAGCTTACAGGGCTGGGAGACCCAGTACTTC.

This chain links TRBV7-9 with TRBJ2-2; either TRBD1 or TRBD2 may supply D (5 bases each). This CDR3 has 14 residues. Germline loops: CDR1 SEHNR, CDR2 FQNEAQ (reference sequence). Trimming shortened V by 1 base and J by 6 bases, and 9 bases separated the two germline ends. The chain's CDR3 is CASSLVTGPGELFF. CDR3 bases: TGTGCCAGCAGCTTAGTGACGGGGCCCGGGGAGCTGTTTTTT.

This chain uses TRBV15 with TRBJ2-1; unclear D gene. The germline CDR1 and CDR2 sequences are LNHNV and YYDKDF (reference sequence). V was pared by 1 base and J by 6 bases, with 4 bases between. The CDR3 loop spans 12 amino acids. CDR3 protein: CATSRGPNEQFF. Written as DNA, the CDR3 is TGTGCCACCAGCAGAGGTCCCAATGAGCAGTTCTTC.

The genes are TRBV4-1 and TRBJ1-6; 10 bases fit TRBD1. V lost 4 bases, J lost 10 bases, and 4 bases stayed unmatched. Looked up from germline, CDR1 is MGHRA and CDR2 is YSYEKL. CDR3 length: 14 residues. The CDR3 sequence: CASSRGTGESPLHF. The CDR3 DNA follows: TGCGCCAGCAGCCGGGGGACAGGGGAATCACCCCTCCACTTT.

The chain combines TRBV5-1 with TRBJ2-7; possibly TRBD2 for D (6 bases). Germline values: CDR1 SGHRS, CDR2 YFSETQ. The CDR3 is 13 residues long. V was cut by 4 bases and J by 9 bases, with 17 bases left in between. The CDR3 sequence is CASSPEPLALQYF. The CDR3 DNA sequence: TGCGCCAGCAGCCCGGAACCCCTAGCGTTGCAGTACTTC.

The chain combines TRBV5-5 with TRBJ2-1, with a possible D match to TRBD1 (6 bases). Germline V gene data show CDR1 as SGHKS and CDR2 as YYEKEE (reference sequence). The CDR3 is made up of 15 amino acids. V gave up 4 bases and J gave up 8 bases, with 19 bases separating them. CDR3 region: CASSALMTGNDEQFF. As DNA, the CDR3 is TGTGCCAGCAGCGCCTTGATGACAGGTAATGATGAGCAGTTCTTC.

This chain uses TRBV5-4 with TRBJ2-5, with D unresolved. Germline CDR1 reads SGHNT; CDR2 reads YYREEE (reference sequence). The CDR3 covers 14 residues. Trimming left V 3 bases short and J 0 bases short, with 9 bases between. CDR3 loop: CASSSQKNQETQYF. The CDR3 bases are TGTGCCAGCAGCTCCCAGAAGAACCAAGAGACCCAGTACTTC. Using reference TRBV5-4 and TRBJ2-5 for the parts outside the CDR3, the full variable domain is ETGVTQSPTHLIKTRGQQVTLRCSSQSGHNTVSWYQQALGQGPQFIFQYYREEENGRGNFPPRFSGLQFPNYSSELNVNALELDDSALYLCASSSQKNQETQYFGPGTRLLVL.

This clone has just a few counts. The chain uses TRBV7-3 and TRBJ2-2; tentative D call: TRBD1 (5 bases). The ends were cut back, 4 bases at V and 6 bases at J, with 9 bases in the middle. The germline V gene has CDR1 SGHTA and CDR2 FQGTGA. The CDR3 has 13 residues. CDR3 loop: CASSSLGAGELFF. The DNA for the CDR3 is TGTGCCAGCAGCTCTCTAGGGGCCGGGGAGCTGTTTTTT.

This clone occurred a few times. CDR3 coding DNA: TGTGCCAGCAGCCGAACAGGGGGCAACACCGGGGAGCTGTTTTTT. It yields the protein CASSRTGGNTGELFF. The gene calls are TRBV7-2 and TRBJ2-2; 9 bases agree with TRBD1. J gave up 2 bases and V 5 bases, and 3 bases lay outside the gene matches. There are 15 residues in the CDR3. Germline CDR1 SGHTA, CDR2 FQGNSA.

CDR3 sequence reads: CASSLLAGVIDEQFF. In nucleotides, the CDR3 is TGTGCCAGCAGCCTCCTAGCGGGAGTGATCGATGAGCAGTTCTTC. The rearrangement links TRBV7-9 to TRBJ2-1, with 10 bases fitting TRBD2. The CDR3 spans 15 residues. Germline CDR1 is SEHNR and CDR2 is FQNEAQ (reference sequence). V trimming: 5 bases; J trimming: 8 bases; junction bases outside the gene matches: 9. The entire variable domain, with the rest obtained from reference TRBV7-9 and TRBJ2-1, is as follows: DTGVSQNPRHKITKRGQNVTFRCDPISEHNRLYWYRQTLGQGPEFLTYFQNEAQLEKSRLLSDRFSAERPKGSFSTLEIQRTEQGDSAMYLCASSLLAGVIDEQFFGPGTRLTVL.